Following are 14 T cell receptor beta chains from one sample sequenced in a study of blood T cell repertoires in COVID-19. Produced via immunoSEQ multiplex PCR; TCRdb's table is partial and in-frame only. The sample shows some 260,000 clones, roughly 80% of them seen only once. Sequences were obtained from peripheral blood. The receptors shown here come from a man of 80 years or more with acute or convalescent COVID-19.

The CDR3 here is CASSQDPTPGFTQYF. CDR3 nucleotides: TGCGCCAGCAGCCAAGATCCCACTCCAGGGTTTACGCAGTATTTT. This rearrangement joins TRBV4-1 to TRBJ2-3; D might be TRBD1 (5 bases). This CDR3 contains 15 residues. V was trimmed by 0 bases and J by 8 bases, leaving 15 bases between them. The germline V gene encodes CDR1 MGHRA and CDR2 YSYEKL.

This clone showed up just once. The gene calls are TRBV12-3 or TRBV12-4 and TRBJ1-2; 7 bases are shared with TRBD1. The junction had 2 bases not matched to a gene; V was cut back by 5 bases and J by 5 bases. CDR3 length equals 12 residues. The CDR3 here is CASSQGEYGYTF. CDR3 DNA sequence: TGTGCCAGCAGTCAGGGGGAGTATGGCTACACCTTC.

The chain joins TRBV10-3 to TRBJ2-4, with TRBD1 matching 11 bases. This CDR3 is built from 16 residues. Per germline, CDR1 ENHRY and CDR2 SYGVKD. V trimming: 2 bases; J trimming: 2 bases; junction bases outside the gene matches: 2. CDR3 in DNA: TGTGCCATCAGTGAGGGACAGGGGGCGTCCAAAAACATTCAGTACTTC. Translation: CAISEGQGASKNIQYF.

This clone was counted a few times. The V and J genes are TRBV10-3 and TRBJ2-7; the match to TRBD2 covers 15 bases. The CDR3 sequence is 16 residues long. V trimming: 5 bases; J trimming: 2 bases; junction bases outside the gene matches: 4. Germline V CDR1 and CDR2: ENHRY, SYGVKD. The CDR3 region has the DNA TGTGCCATCAGTCCGGGACTAGCGGGAGGACCCTACGAGCAGTACTTC. This gives the protein CAISPGLAGGPYEQYF.

V usage is TRBV19 and J usage is TRBJ1-1; no clear D. Trimming cost V 0 bases and J 7 bases, with 15 bases left between them. Germline loops: CDR1 LNHDA, CDR2 SQIVND (reference sequence). The CDR3 is 15 residues long. The CDR3 DNA reads TGTGCCAGTAGTATAGATCTCCGGACGGGGATTGAAGCTTTCTTT. Translating gives CASSIDLRTGIEAFF.

The chain employs TRBV2 and TRBJ2-1, with D unresolved. Germline CDR1 is SNHLY and CDR2 is FYNNEI. Trimming left V 6 bases short and J 4 bases short, with 4 bases between. CDR3 length: 11 amino acids. The CDR3 region has the DNA TGTGCCAGCAGCCAGTACAATGAGCAGTTCTTC. Its translation is CASSQYNEQFF.

This clone appeared a few times. This sequence joins TRBV10-3 and TRBJ2-7, with TRBD2 identical over 10 bases. In germline, CDR1 is ENHRY, CDR2 SYGVKD. This CDR3 contains 13 residues. V lost 9 bases and J lost 2; bases outside the gene matches: 4. In DNA form, the CDR3 reads TGTGCCATTTGGACTAGCGGAGCCTACGAGCAGTACTTC. This translates into CAIWTSGAYEQYF.

This clone was counted once. The chain carries TRBV24-1 and TRBJ2-1; TRBD2 agrees at 8 bases. Germline trimming cut 11 bases from V and 2 bases from J; bases unmatched to any gene: 13. This CDR3 comprises 16 residues. Germline values: CDR1 KGHDR, CDR2 SFDVKD. The CDR3 sequence: CAIGRLARGAYNEQFF. CDR3 coding DNA: TGTGCCATCGGAAGACTAGCGAGAGGGGCCTACAATGAGCAGTTCTTC.

This clone was seen only once. The rearrangement links TRBV19 to TRBJ1-2; 10 bases agree with TRBD1. Germline V gene sequence: CDR1 LNHDA, CDR2 SQIVND (reference sequence). After removal of 3 bases from V and 4 bases from J, the junction contained 5 bases not matched to a gene. This CDR3 is built from 15 residues. CDR3 region: CASSIGQGDSYGYTF. The CDR3 DNA is TGTGCCAGTAGTATCGGACAGGGGGACAGCTATGGCTACACCTTC.

This sequence joins TRBV19 and TRBJ2-1, with 10 bases fitting TRBD2. The germline CDR1 and CDR2 sequences are LNHDA and SQIVND (reference sequence). The CDR3 consists of 15 residues. V lost 3 bases to trimming and J lost 8 bases; unmatched junction nucleotides: 7. The CDR3 region has the DNA TGTGCCAGTAGTATGTCTCTAGCGGGAGCGGATGAGCAGTTCTTC. This encodes CASSMSLAGADEQFF.

This clone was observed a few times. The J gene is TRBJ1-4, the V gene TRBV4-1; TRBD1 matches at 8 bases. V was clipped by 4 bases and J by 8 bases; unmatched bases: 12. Germline V lookup: CDR1 MGHRA, CDR2 YSYEKL. The CDR3 runs 16 residues. CDR3: CASSLDTGTGPEKLFF. The CDR3 nucleotides are TGCGCCAGCAGCCTAGATACCGGGACAGGCCCGGAAAAACTGTTTTTT.

This clone was observed a few times. V usage is TRBV19 and J usage is TRBJ2-7; 8 bases are a match to TRBD1. The CDR3 consists of 15 residues. CDR1 and CDR2 (germline): LNHDA, SQIVND (reference sequence). The J segment lost 4 bases and the V segment lost 3 bases, leaving 8 bases of the junction unmatched. CDR3 nucleotide sequence: TGTGCCAGTAGTATCGGTGGACAGGGTATGTACGAGCAGTACTTC. This encodes CASSIGGQGMYEQYF.

V and J are TRBV5-1 and TRBJ1-2; TRBD1 agrees at 7 bases. This CDR3 is 14 amino acids long. V was clipped by 0 bases and J by 6 bases; unmatched bases: 5. From germline, CDR1 is SGHRS and CDR2 YFSETQ. DNA for the CDR3: TGCGCCAGCAGCTTGGCCTCGACAGGGAATGGCTACACCTTC. Translated: CASSLASTGNGYTF.

J is TRBJ2-1 and V is TRBV2; 10 bases agree with TRBD2. J lost 6 bases, V lost 1 base, and 3 bases had no gene match. The CDR3 is 15 residues long. Looked up from germline, CDR1 is SNHLY and CDR2 is FYNNEI. CDR3 sequence (DNA): TGTGCCAGCAGTGAAGAACTAGCGGGGAGCAATGAGCAGTTCTTC. Its protein is CASSEELAGSNEQFF.